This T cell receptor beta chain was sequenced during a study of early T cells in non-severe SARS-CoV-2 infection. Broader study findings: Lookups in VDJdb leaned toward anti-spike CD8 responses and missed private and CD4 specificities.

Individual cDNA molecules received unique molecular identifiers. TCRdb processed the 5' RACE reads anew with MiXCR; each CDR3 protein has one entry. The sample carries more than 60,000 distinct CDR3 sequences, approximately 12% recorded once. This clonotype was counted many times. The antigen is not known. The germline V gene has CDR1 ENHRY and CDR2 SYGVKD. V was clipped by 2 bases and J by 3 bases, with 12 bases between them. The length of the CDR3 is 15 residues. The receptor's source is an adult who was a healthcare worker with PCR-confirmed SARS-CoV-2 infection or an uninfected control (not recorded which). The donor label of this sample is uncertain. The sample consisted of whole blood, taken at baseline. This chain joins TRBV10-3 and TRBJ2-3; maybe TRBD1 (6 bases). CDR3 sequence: CAISEGGLSTDTQYF. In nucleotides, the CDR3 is TGTGCCATCAGTGAGGGGGGCTTAAGTACAGATACGCAGTATTTT.